Sequencing of this TCR beta chain was carried out in a study of vaccination effects on CD4 cells after COVID-19. The germline V and J ends were trimmed by 6 bases and 3 bases, with 8 bases remaining between them. This CDR3 has 12 amino acids. Data came from immunoSEQ multiplex PCR; TCRdb stores just in-frame clones and leaves some out. This sample has under 55,000 clones, with more than 70% found just once. Worth noting for this clone: Its antigen is not known. The same CDR3 can be traced to other DNA sequences in this sample.

Pools of viral peptides were used by the ViraFEST assay to expand antigen-specific CD4+ T cells ahead of sequencing. The culture ran for nine to ten days, and then CD4+ T cells were isolated. The vaccine recipients had no prior SARS-CoV-2 infection, with negative nucleocapsid antibodies. Cultures had half their medium replaced with IL-2 medium on days 3 and 7. The sample here was CD4+ T cells from PBMCs cultured with HCoV-OC43 spike peptides, taken before COVID-19 vaccination. Subset given: HCoV-OC43 spike overlapping peptide pool stimulation. The chain couples TRBV12-3 or TRBV12-4 to TRBJ1-1; a possible D gene is TRBD1 (5 bases). The source is a human donor who received a COVID-19 vaccine. CDR3 amino acids: CASRGGYTEAFF. CDR3 in DNA: TGTGCCAGCAGGGGGGGGTACACTGAAGCTTTCTTT.